The TCR beta chain described here comes from a study of blood T cell repertoires in COVID-19. Overall study: The samples span acute and convalescent COVID-19 from the United States, Italy and Spain. PBMCs, B-cell-depleted T cells, or T cells were the source of the cDNA or gDNA that made up the material.

TCRdb's copy holds only in-frame clones and misses some; the assay was immunoSEQ multiplex PCR. The profile covers tens of thousands of clones, with about 91% appearing a single time and 6.5% to 8.5% taken by the ten largest. The sequence derives from an elderly woman with acute or convalescent COVID-19. Sequenced sample: peripheral blood.

The CDR3 nucleotides are TGTGCCAGCAGCCGTAATCGGGGACAGGGGGCTACCGGGGAGCTGTTTTTT. This gives the protein CASSRNRGQGATGELFF. This chain links TRBV5-4 with TRBJ2-2, with 12 bases fitting TRBD1. The CDR3 consists of 17 residues. V gave up 4 bases and J gave up 5 bases; unmatched junction bases: 9. Germline CDR1 is SGHNT and CDR2 is YYREEE (reference sequence).